This is a list of T cell receptor beta chains from one sample in a study of cytomegalovirus exposure and HLA in healthy donors. Using immunoSEQ multiplex PCR, the repertoire was profiled, and TCRdb retains in-frame clones only, with some absent. The sample yields about 130,000 clones, more than 60% seen once. Sequences were obtained from PBMCs. Source of these receptors: an older woman in good health and CMV-seropositive. CDR3s leave out the opening cysteine and the closing phenylalanine or tryptophan. The D gene is left open where the match is weak.

v_gene: TRBV6-1
d_gene: .
CDR3aa: ASSELTVSTDTQY

v_gene: TRBV7-6
d_gene: .
CDR3aa: ASSLVGGDNEQF

v_gene: TRBV5-6
d_gene: .
CDR3aa: ASSLDGSPLH

v_gene: TRBV30
d_gene: .
CDR3aa: AWMEGSHEQY

v_gene: TRBV5-6
d_gene: .
CDR3aa: ASSLGTLNNSPLH

v_gene: TRBV5-4
d_gene: TRBD1
CDR3aa: ASTSRTGDNEQF

v_gene: TRBV2
d_gene: .
CDR3aa: ASSGEQGLNQPQH

v_gene: TRBV18
d_gene: .
CDR3aa: ASQRKGRMNTDTQY

v_gene: TRBV29-1
d_gene: .
CDR3aa: SVGEGGGESNQPQH

v_gene: TRBV7-9
d_gene: TRBD1
CDR3aa: ASSLGTGSNTEAF

v_gene: TRBV4-3
d_gene: .
CDR3aa: ASSQVISANYGYT

v_gene: TRBV7-2
d_gene: .
CDR3aa: ASSLVTGTGANVLT

v_gene: TRBV7-6
d_gene: .
CDR3aa: ASSFMTAQETQY

v_gene: TRBV11-1
d_gene: TRBD2
CDR3aa: ASSLPETSGTSDTQY

v_gene: TRBV18
d_gene: TRBD1
CDR3aa: ASSPSTGARETQY

v_gene: TRBV30
d_gene: TRBD1
CDR3aa: AWGQGSYEQY

v_gene: TRBV30
d_gene: TRBD1
CDR3aa: AWNTGTGKEAF

v_gene: TRBV4-3
d_gene: .
CDR3aa: ASSQDRHRATDTQY

v_gene: TRBV2
d_gene: TRBD1
CDR3aa: ASGMTGGANTEAF

v_gene: TRBV5-6
d_gene: TRBD2
CDR3aa: ASTLLAGGAYNEQF

v_gene: TRBV4-1
d_gene: .
CDR3aa: ASSRQQGENEKLF

v_gene: TRBV29-1
d_gene: .
CDR3aa: SVRSRGLDQPQH

v_gene: TRBV10-3
d_gene: .
CDR3aa: AISEEGGAKNIQY

v_gene: TRBV9
d_gene: TRBD2
CDR3aa: ASREGLAGGYEQY

v_gene: TRBV7-3
d_gene: TRBD1
CDR3aa: ASSLIAGGGSGGTYEQY

v_gene: TRBV2
d_gene: .
CDR3aa: ASSGETGNTIY

v_gene: TRBV6-6
d_gene: .
CDR3aa: ASSYWGGSEKLF

v_gene: TRBV19
d_gene: .
CDR3aa: ASSIKVLRSVRGKAGELF

v_gene: TRBV7-2
d_gene: TRBD2
CDR3aa: ASSFSLTSGGAEQF

v_gene: TRBV5-1
d_gene: .
CDR3aa: ASSLESGYGTQY

v_gene: TRBV4-1
d_gene: TRBD1
CDR3aa: ASSQDRPKGAAEAF

v_gene: TRBV7-2
d_gene: .
CDR3aa: ASSLSLANEQY

v_gene: TRBV2
d_gene: TRBD2
CDR3aa: ASTAQLAAYSYEQY

v_gene: TRBV7-2
d_gene: TRBD1
CDR3aa: ASSSPGQGSNEQF

v_gene: TRBV6-5
d_gene: .
CDR3aa: ASSSTVYEQY

v_gene: TRBV5-6
d_gene: .
CDR3aa: ASSLGPQRVNTEAF

v_gene: TRBV5-8
d_gene: .
CDR3aa: ASSLAGGGGYT

v_gene: TRBV7-8
d_gene: TRBD1
CDR3aa: ASSLRGQGRLNTEAF

v_gene: TRBV7-9
d_gene: .
CDR3aa: ASTSERNTEAF

v_gene: TRBV11-3
d_gene: TRBD2
CDR3aa: ASSSVGGSTGELF